This TCR beta chain was sequenced during a study of T cells in Graves' hyperthyroidism and ophthalmopathy. The V and J ends lost 4 bases and 9 bases respectively, with 13 bases between them. CDR1 is SNHLY and CDR2 is FYNNEI in the germline V gene. This CDR3 is 13 amino acids long. RNA transcripts served as the template for amplifying TCR beta CDR3 regions. The HTBI set primed first-round TCR CDR3 RT-PCR. Using its own MiXCR run on the multiplex PCR reads, TCRdb lists one record per CDR3 protein. Of about 400,000 distinct CDR3 sequences in the sample, just under 15% were seen once. This clonotype was counted at least ten times. What it binds is unknown. Broader study findings: Ophthalmopathy prediction by the model preceded onset by a median about 6.8 months.

The sequencing input was blood. The receptor comes from a woman aged 25-40 years with Graves' hyperthyroidism. V is TRBV2 and J is TRBJ1-5; no firm D call. CDR3: CASSANTDRPQHF. The CDR3 DNA is TGTGCCAGCAGTGCTAACACGGATCGGCCCCAGCATTTT.